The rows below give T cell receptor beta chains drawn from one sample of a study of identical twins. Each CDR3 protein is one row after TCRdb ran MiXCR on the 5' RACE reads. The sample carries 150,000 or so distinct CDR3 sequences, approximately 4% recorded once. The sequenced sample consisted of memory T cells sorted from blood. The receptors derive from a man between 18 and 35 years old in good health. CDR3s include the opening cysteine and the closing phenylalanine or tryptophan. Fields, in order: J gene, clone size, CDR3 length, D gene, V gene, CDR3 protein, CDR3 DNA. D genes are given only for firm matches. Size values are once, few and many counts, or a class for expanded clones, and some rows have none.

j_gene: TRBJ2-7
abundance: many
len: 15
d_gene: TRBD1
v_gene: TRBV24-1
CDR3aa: CATSDPNRGFYEQYF
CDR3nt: TGTGCCACCAGTGATCCTAACAGGGGTTTCTACGAGCAGTACTTC

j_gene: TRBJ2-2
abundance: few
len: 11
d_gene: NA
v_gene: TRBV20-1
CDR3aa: CSAGRTGELFF
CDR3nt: TGCAGTGCTGGAAGAACCGGGGAGCTGTTTTTT

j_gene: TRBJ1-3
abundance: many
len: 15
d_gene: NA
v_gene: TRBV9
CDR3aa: CASSVDGRGGNTIYF
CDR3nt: TGTGCCAGCAGCGTAGACGGCAGGGGAGGAAACACCATATATTTT

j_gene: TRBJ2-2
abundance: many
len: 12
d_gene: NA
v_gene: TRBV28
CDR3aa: CASSDLVVELFF
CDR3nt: TGTGCCAGCAGCGATTTGGTGGTGGAGCTGTTTTTT

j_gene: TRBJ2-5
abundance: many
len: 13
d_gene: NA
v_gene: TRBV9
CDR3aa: CASSVATRETQYF
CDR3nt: TGTGCCAGCAGCGTAGCTACCCGGGAGACCCAGTACTTC

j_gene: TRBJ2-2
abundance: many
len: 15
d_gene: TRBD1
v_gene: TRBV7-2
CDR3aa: CASGRTGAGTGELFF
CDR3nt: TGTGCCTCTGGGCGAACAGGGGCTGGCACCGGGGAGCTGTTTTTT

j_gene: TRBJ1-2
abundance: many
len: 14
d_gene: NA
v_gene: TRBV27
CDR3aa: CASSPDRSNYGYTF
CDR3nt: TGTGCCAGCAGCCCTGACAGGTCCAACTATGGCTACACCTTC

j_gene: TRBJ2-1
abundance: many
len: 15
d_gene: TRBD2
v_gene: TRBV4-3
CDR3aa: CASSQLGGRKNEQFF
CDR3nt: TGCGCCAGCAGCCAATTAGGCGGGAGGAAGAATGAGCAGTTCTTC

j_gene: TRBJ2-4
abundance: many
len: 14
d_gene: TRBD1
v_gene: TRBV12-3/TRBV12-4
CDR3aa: CASSSQGALNIQYF
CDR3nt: TGTGCCAGCAGTTCCCAGGGGGCGCTGAACATTCAGTACTTC

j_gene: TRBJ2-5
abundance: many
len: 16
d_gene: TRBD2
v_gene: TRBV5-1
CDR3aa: CASSGGAGGRRETQYF
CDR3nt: TGCGCCAGCAGCGGGGGAGCGGGAGGGCGTCGAGAGACCCAGTACTTC

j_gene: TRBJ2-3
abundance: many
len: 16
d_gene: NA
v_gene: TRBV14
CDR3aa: CASSQVPGAILDTQYF
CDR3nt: TGTGCCAGCAGCCAAGTACCGGGGGCGATCCTCGATACGCAGTATTTT

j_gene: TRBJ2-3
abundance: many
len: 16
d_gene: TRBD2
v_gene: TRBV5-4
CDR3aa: CASSLRLAGVADTQYF
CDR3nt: TGTGCCAGCAGCTTGCGACTAGCGGGAGTCGCAGATACGCAGTATTTT

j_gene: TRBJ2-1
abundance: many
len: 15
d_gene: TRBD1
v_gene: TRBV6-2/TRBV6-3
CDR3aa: CASASWAAGGNEQFF
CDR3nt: TGTGCCAGCGCCTCTTGGGCGGCAGGGGGCAATGAGCAGTTCTTC

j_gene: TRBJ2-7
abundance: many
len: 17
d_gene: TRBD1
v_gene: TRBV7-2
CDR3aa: CASSPSLGGGTGYEQYF
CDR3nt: TGTGCCAGCAGCCCGTCCCTGGGTGGAGGGACAGGTTACGAGCAGTACTTC

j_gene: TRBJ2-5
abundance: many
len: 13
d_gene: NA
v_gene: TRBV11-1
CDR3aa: CASSPGTEETQYF
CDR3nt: TGTGCCAGCAGTCCAGGGACGGAAGAGACCCAGTACTTC

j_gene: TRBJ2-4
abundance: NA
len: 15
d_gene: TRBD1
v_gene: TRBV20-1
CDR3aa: CSAMRDRVAKNIQYF
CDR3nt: TGCAGTGCTATGCGGGACAGGGTAGCCAAAAACATTCAGTACTTC

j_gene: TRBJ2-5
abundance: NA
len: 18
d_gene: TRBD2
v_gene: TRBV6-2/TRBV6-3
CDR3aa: CASSYSVTLADPQEIQYF
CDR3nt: TGTGCCAGCAGTTACTCAGTTACCCTAGCGGACCCACAGGAGATCCAGTACTTC

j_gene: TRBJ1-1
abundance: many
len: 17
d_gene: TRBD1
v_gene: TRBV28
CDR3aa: CASSLWGQQGSGTEAFF
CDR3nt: TGTGCCAGCAGTTTATGGGGTCAACAGGGGTCGGGCACTGAAGCTTTCTTT

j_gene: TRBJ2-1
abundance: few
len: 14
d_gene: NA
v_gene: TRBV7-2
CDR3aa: CASSGHGPYNEQFF
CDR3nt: TGTGCCAGCAGCGGACACGGACCCTACAATGAGCAGTTCTTC

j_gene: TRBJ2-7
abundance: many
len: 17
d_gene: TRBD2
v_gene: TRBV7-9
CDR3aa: CASTQFGGVAGAYEQYF
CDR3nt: TGTGCCAGCACCCAATTCGGTGGGGTAGCGGGAGCCTACGAGCAGTACTTC